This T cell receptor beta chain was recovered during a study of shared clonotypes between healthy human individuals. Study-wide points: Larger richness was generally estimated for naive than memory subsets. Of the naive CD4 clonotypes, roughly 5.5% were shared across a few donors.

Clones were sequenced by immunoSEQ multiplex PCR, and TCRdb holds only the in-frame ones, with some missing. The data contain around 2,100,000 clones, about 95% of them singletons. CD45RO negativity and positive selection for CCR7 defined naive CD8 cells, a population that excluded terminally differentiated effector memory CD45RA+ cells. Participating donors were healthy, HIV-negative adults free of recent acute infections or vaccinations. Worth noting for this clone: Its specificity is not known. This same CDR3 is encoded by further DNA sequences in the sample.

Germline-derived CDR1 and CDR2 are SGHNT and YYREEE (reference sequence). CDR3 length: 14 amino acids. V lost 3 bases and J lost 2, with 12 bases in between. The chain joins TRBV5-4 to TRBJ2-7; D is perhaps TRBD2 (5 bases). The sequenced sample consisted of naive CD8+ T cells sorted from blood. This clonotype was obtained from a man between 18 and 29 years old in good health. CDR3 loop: CASSWDSGTYEQYF. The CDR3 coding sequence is TGTGCCAGCAGCTGGGATTCGGGAACCTACGAGCAGTACTTC.